One and the same sample provided the 20 T cell receptor beta chains below, sequenced in a study of OX40 agonist ivuxolimab in advanced cancers. Library generation was performed with the immunoSEQ multiplex PCR assay. The table was pulled from immuneACCESS by TCRdb, which kept in-frame rearrangements only. Such tables lose some clones; where checked, under half of the loss comes from unresolved V genes, and the rest has no known cause. Here the sample has around 15,000 clones; nearly 95% occur a single time. The ten largest clones take up less than 9% of the sample. Sequences were derived from CD4+ or CD8+ T cells sorted from blood, sampled in a trial of the OX40 agonist ivuxolimab. These TCRs come from an adult with an advanced solid tumor such as melanoma, head and neck, liver or kidney cancer.

In this sample, this clone turned up once. The chain has TRBV27 and TRBJ2-1; 7 bases map to TRBD2. In germline, CDR1 is MNHEY, CDR2 SMNVEV (reference sequence). After removal of 5 bases from V and 0 bases from J, the junction contained 4 bases not matched to a gene. CDR3 length equals 15 residues. CDR3 sequence: CASSPWEGSYNEQFF. The CDR3 DNA follows: TGTGCCAGCAGTCCCTGGGAGGGCTCCTACAATGAGCAGTTCTTC.

The chain is built from TRBV27 and TRBJ2-3; 7 bases match TRBD2. The germline CDR1 and CDR2 sequences are MNHEY and SMNVEV (reference sequence). Losses at the gene ends were 2 bases for V and 0 bases for J; bases not matched to a gene: 5. The CDR3 is 16 residues long. Here the CDR3 reads CASSLRLAPSTDTQYF. Here the CDR3 DNA reads TGTGCCAGCAGTTTAAGACTAGCACCGAGCACAGATACGCAGTATTTT.

This chain uses TRBV28 with TRBJ2-7, with 11 bases matching TRBD2. Germline V gene lookup returns CDR1 MDHEN and CDR2 SYDVKM. The CDR3 totals 14 residues. With V trimmed by 3 bases and J by 4 bases, 2 bases remained unmatched. The CDR3 spells CASSFLAGGYEQYF. CDR3 nucleotide sequence: TGTGCCAGCAGTTTCCTAGCGGGAGGTTACGAGCAGTACTTC.

This clone has just one count. The chain employs TRBV5-1 and TRBJ2-7; TRBD1 matches 8 bases. Germline trimming cut 0 bases from V and 5 bases from J; bases unmatched to any gene: 4. The CDR3 is 14 amino acids. The germline gives CDR1 SGHRS, CDR2 YFSETQ. The CDR3 bases are TGCGCCAGCAGCTTGGGGACAGGGCCCCACGAGCAGTACTTC. This sequence encodes CASSLGTGPHEQYF.

The chain links TRBV27 to TRBJ2-3, with D tentatively TRBD1 or TRBD2 (5 bases each). The CDR3 is 15 amino acids. Germline CDR1 is MNHEY and CDR2 is SMNVEV (reference sequence). With 3 bases removed from V and 2 bases from J, the gap between germline ends came to 12 bases. CDR3 in DNA: TGTGCCAGCAGTTTTCTGGGGGACCCCACAGATACGCAGTATTTT. This sequence encodes CASSFLGDPTDTQYF.

The J gene is TRBJ2-1, the V gene TRBV7-9, with a tentative D call TRBD2 (6 bases). In germline, CDR1 is SEHNR, CDR2 FQNEAQ (reference sequence). The CDR3 is 14 amino acids. Trimming removed 3 bases at V and 2 bases at J, with 8 bases between. For the CDR3, the DNA is TGTGCCAGCAGCTTGGAGGGCCCCTACAATGAGCAGTTCTTC. It yields the protein CASSLEGPYNEQFF.

In its sample, this clone was seen a few times. This sequence joins TRBV19 and TRBJ2-3; 10 nucleotides match TRBD1. The CDR3 consists of 15 residues. V gave up 5 bases and J gave up 6 bases; unmatched junction bases: 8. CDR1 is LNHDA, CDR2 SQIVND, per germline (reference sequence). The CDR3 protein is CASSSGQGVFDTQYF. The CDR3, as DNA: TGTGCCAGTAGTTCCGGACAGGGGGTATTCGATACGCAGTATTTT.

V usage is TRBV11-2 and J usage is TRBJ2-5, with D unresolved. Trimming pared 10 bases from V and 0 bases from J, leaving 9 bases between. This CDR3 is built from 12 residues. CDR1 is SGHAT, CDR2 FQNNGV, per germline. The CDR3 reads CATTDHQETQYF. The CDR3 nucleotides are TGTGCCACTACAGACCACCAAGAGACCCAGTACTTC.

The rearrangement joins TRBV27 to TRBJ2-7; 9 nucleotides agree with TRBD1. Trimming cost V 4 bases and J 4 bases; bases outside gene matches: 8. Germline loops: CDR1 MNHEY, CDR2 SMNVEV (reference sequence). The CDR3 runs to 15 residues. The CDR3 loop is CASSSLGQGLYEQYF. The CDR3 DNA reads as TGTGCCAGCAGTTCCCTGGGACAGGGATTGTACGAGCAGTACTTC.

J is TRBJ2-7 and V is TRBV19, with TRBD2 identical over 7 bases. V lost 1 base, J lost 5 bases, and 8 bases stayed unmatched. This CDR3 comprises 15 residues. Per the germline V gene, CDR1 is LNHDA and CDR2 is SQIVND (reference sequence). In DNA, the CDR3 is TGTGCCAGTAGTATAGGGGGTAGCGGGTTCGACGAGCAGTACTTC. It is translated as CASSIGGSGFDEQYF.

V gene TRBV5-1 combines with J gene TRBJ1-5; possibly TRBD1 for D (6 bases). Germline V gene data show CDR1 as SGHRS and CDR2 as YFSETQ. V lost 1 base and J 4 bases, leaving 6 bases between the germline ends. CDR3 size: 13 residues. In nucleotides, the CDR3 is TGCGCCAGCAGCTTGACAGGGAATCAGCCCCAGCATTTT. This translates into CASSLTGNQPQHF.

This clone has a single count. The V and J genes are TRBV29-1 and TRBJ2-7, with 8 bases matching TRBD1. J was trimmed by 6 bases and V by 7 bases; bases with no gene match: 11. CDR1 and CDR2 from the germline V gene are SQVTM and ANQGSEA. This CDR3 contains 13 residues. The chain's CDR3 is CSGAGTGLSEQYF. The CDR3 DNA reads as TGCAGCGGAGCCGGGACAGGCCTCAGCGAGCAGTACTTC.

V gene TRBV27 combines with J gene TRBJ2-7; TRBD2 aligns across 9 bases. V lost 4 bases and J lost 3; bases outside the gene matches: 4. CDR1 is MNHEY, CDR2 SMNVEV, per germline (reference sequence). This CDR3 spans 14 amino acids. CDR3 protein: CASSSSTSGYEQYF. The CDR3 DNA sequence: TGTGCCAGCAGTTCCTCGACTAGCGGCTACGAGCAGTACTTC.

The chain has TRBV9 and TRBJ1-4; D may be TRBD1 (5 bases). This CDR3 region has 15 residues. In germline, CDR1 is SGDLS, CDR2 YYNGEE. Trimming cost V 3 bases and J 8 bases, with 17 bases left between them. Here the CDR3 DNA reads TGTGCCAGCAGCGCAGTACAGGAAGAGAGGGAAAAACTGTTTTTT. It is translated as CASSAVQEEREKLFF.

This chain links TRBV7-2 with TRBJ2-7; 8 bases align to TRBD2. V lost 0 bases and J lost 6; bases outside the gene matches: 7. The CDR3 totals 15 residues. Germline CDR1 SGHTA, CDR2 FQGNSA. CDR3 residues: CASSLALAGMVEQYF. CDR3 sequence (DNA): TGTGCCAGCAGCTTAGCGCTAGCGGGCATGGTCGAGCAGTACTTC.

CDR3 in amino acids: CATSRTTGTDSYEQYF. The CDR3 coding sequence is TGTGCCACCAGCAGAACCACCGGGACAGACTCCTACGAGCAGTACTTC. This rearrangement joins TRBV15 to TRBJ2-7, with 7 nucleotides matching TRBD1. V lost 2 bases to trimming and J lost 0 bases; unmatched junction nucleotides: 7. The length of the CDR3 is 16 residues. Germline assignment: CDR1 LNHNV and CDR2 YYDKDF (reference sequence).

The rearrangement uses TRBV6-6 and TRBJ2-7; 9 nucleotides match TRBD2. Germline V gives CDR1 MNHNY, CDR2 SVGAGI (reference sequence). The CDR3 spans 15 residues. Trimming took 5 bases from V and 3 from J; bases not matched to a gene: 8. The CDR3 nucleotides are TGTGCCAGCAGTCACATAGCGGGAGTGGTCTACGAGCAGTACTTC. This sequence encodes CASSHIAGVVYEQYF.

The J gene is TRBJ1-1, the V gene TRBV2; D is possibly TRBD1 (5 bases). The CDR3 contains 15 residues. Per the germline V gene, CDR1 is SNHLY and CDR2 is FYNNEI. Trimming cost V 8 bases and J 2 bases, with 18 bases left between them. The CDR3 reads CASDKGRELNTEAFF. CDR3 coding DNA: TGTGCCAGCGATAAGGGGCGCGAGCTTAACACTGAAGCTTTCTTT.

The chain carries TRBV7-2 and TRBJ2-2; tentatively, D is TRBD2 (5 bases). Per germline, CDR1 SGHTA and CDR2 FQGNSA. The CDR3 consists of 16 residues. V was pared by 10 bases and J by 1 base, with 19 bases between. The CDR3 coding sequence is TGTGCCACCCCGGCTTTTTTGCGGGTGAACACCGGGGAGCTGTTTTTT. Translated, it gives CATPAFLRVNTGELFF.

Details on this clone: Germline is not matched at one junction end, which may reflect a read error. This rearrangement joins TRBV27 to TRBJ2-7; 15 positions agree with TRBD2. CDR3 length: 17 residues. Germline CDR1 and CDR2: MNHEY and SMNVEV (reference sequence). For the CDR3, the DNA is TGTGCCAGCAGTCAGGGACTAGCGGGAGGTTTTCTCTACGAGCAGCACTTC. This codes for CASSQGLAGGFLYEQHF.